Shown below are 4 T cell receptor beta chains from a single sample sequenced in a study of cytomegalovirus exposure and HLA in healthy donors. The primer mix had 60 Vbeta and 13 Jbeta primers. Libraries were prepared by immunoSEQ multiplex PCR; TCRdb keeps only in-frame clonotypes and omits some of them. The sample shows about 94,000 clones, about three fifths of them seen only once. Sequencing was done on a sample of PBMCs. The origin of the receptors is a man younger than 45 in good health and CMV-seronegative.

The chain employs TRBV27 and TRBJ2-7; 7 positions match TRBD1. CDR3 length: 15 residues. With V trimmed by 0 bases and J by 0 bases, 2 bases remained unmatched. Germline V gene sequence: CDR1 MNHEY, CDR2 SMNVEV (reference sequence). In nucleotides, the CDR3 is TGTGCCAGCAGTTTATCGACAGGGTACTCCTACGAGCAGTACTTC. Translated: CASSLSTGYSYEQYF.

V usage is TRBV9 and J usage is TRBJ1-2, with 9 bases fitting TRBD1. Germline CDR1 SGDLS, CDR2 YYNGEE. Losses at the gene ends were 7 bases for V and 7 bases for J; bases not matched to a gene: 8. The CDR3 has 13 amino acids. The CDR3 here is CASGRDRVSGYTF. In DNA form, the CDR3 reads TGTGCCAGCGGCCGGGACAGGGTATCTGGCTACACCTTC.

CDR3 sequence: CASSIGLAGGSYTQYF. Here the CDR3 DNA reads TGTGCCAGTAGTATAGGACTAGCGGGGGGGTCATATACGCAGTATTTT. This chain joins TRBV19 and TRBJ2-3; 14 nucleotides agree with TRBD2. Germline V CDR1 and CDR2: LNHDA, SQIVND (reference sequence). This CDR3 is built from 16 residues. The V and J ends lost 1 base and 7 bases, in that order; junction bases with no gene match: 4.

This chain joins TRBV5-1 and TRBJ2-1, with TRBD2 identical over 16 bases. V dropped 4 bases and J dropped 1; count of bases not matched to a gene: 5. The CDR3 sequence is 18 residues long. CDR1 and CDR2 from the germline V gene are SGHRS and YFSETQ. CDR3 bases: TGCGCCAGCAGCCCGGGACTAGCGGGAGGGTTATCCTACAATGAGCAGTTCTTC. Residues: CASSPGLAGGLSYNEQFF.